One sample yielded the 5 T cell receptor beta chains listed below, sequenced in a study of blood T cell repertoires in COVID-19. The assay was immunoSEQ multiplex PCR, and TCRdb's table has in-frame clones only and misses some. The table lists roughly 200,000 clones, roughly 82% of them singletons. The sequencing input was PBMCs or T cells enriched from blood (not recorded which). These receptors all come from a woman in her 30s who had recovered from COVID-19.

V is TRBV5-8 and J is TRBJ2-1; D call uncertain. CDR3 length equals 15 residues. Germline V gene lookup returns CDR1 SGHTS and CDR2 YDEGEE. Trimming pared 0 bases from V and 6 bases from J, leaving 13 bases between. The CDR3, as DNA: TGTGCCAGCAGCTTGGCTGCAGTGGTTGTCAATGAGCAGTTCTTC. This encodes CASSLAAVVVNEQFF.

The CDR3 reads CASRGGVAGNTIYF. DNA for the CDR3: TGTGCCAGCAGAGGGGGGGTTGCTGGAAACACCATATATTTT. The J gene is TRBJ1-3, the V gene TRBV27; TRBD1 might be the D (6 bases). V lost 6 bases, J lost 2 bases, and 11 bases lay in between. The CDR3 covers 14 residues. From germline, CDR1 is MNHEY and CDR2 SMNVEV (reference sequence).

This clone has a single count. The chain links TRBV9 to TRBJ2-1; 7 nucleotides agree with TRBD2. This CDR3 contains 14 residues. Germline V gene sequence: CDR1 SGDLS, CDR2 YYNGEE. V trimming: 4 bases; J trimming: 4 bases; junction bases outside the gene matches: 5. The CDR3 reads CASSPVRGYNEQFF. CDR3 in DNA: TGTGCCAGCAGCCCCGTGCGGGGGTACAATGAGCAGTTCTTC.

V usage is TRBV4-1 and J usage is TRBJ2-1; 9 nucleotides align to TRBD1. V dropped 4 bases and J dropped 10; count of bases not matched to a gene: 11. The CDR3 is 15 residues long. The germline gives CDR1 MGHRA, CDR2 YSYEKL. The CDR3 DNA reads as TGCGCCAGCAGCCCAGGACAGGGGCCTGGGAAGGAGCAGTTCTTC. Protein sequence: CASSPGQGPGKEQFF.

The chain is built from TRBV18 and TRBJ1-3; D not certain. This CDR3 is built from 18 residues. V lost 2 bases, J lost 2 bases, and 19 bases lay in between. Per the germline V gene, CDR1 is KGHSH and CDR2 is LQKENI. Written as DNA, the CDR3 is TGTGCCAGCTCACCATGGATGGACCCCGCGGGCACTGGAAACACCATATATTTT. This translates into CASSPWMDPAGTGNTIYF.